These 9 T cell receptor beta chains originate from one sample sequenced in a study of chemoradiotherapy in HPV16-positive cancers. Profiling relied on immunoSEQ multiplex PCR, and the TCRdb table lists in-frame clones only, not all of them. The sample lists 650 to 900 clones; around 79% were seen once. Source: tumor tissue, taken from a patient who underwent chemoradiotherapy. The receptor source for this set is a human donor with HPV-associated anogenital cancer.

The gene calls are TRBV6-1 and TRBJ2-3; 9 bases fit TRBD1. V shed 4 bases, J shed 6 bases, and the junction held 5 bases outside the gene matches. Germline CDR1 MNHNS, CDR2 SASEGT. The CDR3 is 14 residues long. The CDR3 reads CASSVQGAGDTQYF. The CDR3 DNA follows: TGTGCCAGCAGTGTACAGGGGGCTGGGGATACGCAGTATTTT.

The chain joins TRBV19 to TRBJ2-5; no clear D gene. The CDR3 length is 13 residues. V lost 3 bases, J lost 6 bases, and 11 bases lay in between. Germline V gene lookup returns CDR1 LNHDA and CDR2 SQIVND (reference sequence). The CDR3 DNA reads as TGTGCCAGTAGTATTTCCCTGGGCCAGACCCAGTACTTC. Amino acids: CASSISLGQTQYF.

V gene TRBV6-1 combines with J gene TRBJ2-3; possibly TRBD2 for D (6 bases). The CDR3 runs to 12 residues. V shed 11 bases and J shed 5 bases, with 14 bases lying between them. Germline V lookup: CDR1 MNHNS, CDR2 SASEGT. The CDR3 region is CACGNLGDTQYF. DNA of the CDR3: TGTGCCTGCGGGAACCTAGGAGATACGCAGTATTTT.

The chain employs TRBV25-1 and TRBJ2-3; TRBD2 matches 10 bases. The V gene's germline CDR1 is MGHDK and CDR2 SYGVNS. CDR3 length: 15 amino acids. V shed 6 bases and J 8 bases; nucleotides not matched to a gene: 11. CDR3 bases: TGTGCCAGCAGCACCCTCGGGGTAGCGGGGGGTACGCAGTATTTT. Encoded protein: CASSTLGVAGGTQYF. The entire variable domain, with the rest obtained from reference TRBV25-1 and TRBJ2-3, is as follows: EADIYQTPRYLVIGTGKKITLECSQTMGHDKMYWYQQDPGMELHLIHYSYGVNSTEKGDLSSESTVSRIRTEHFPLTLESARPSHTSQYLCASSTLGVAGGTQYFGPGTRLTVL.

The CDR3 sequence is CASSDRQPGNTIYF. The CDR3 DNA is TGTGCCAGCAGTGACCGACAGCCTGGAAACACCATATATTTT. The chain joins TRBV6-1 to TRBJ1-3; D perhaps matches TRBD1 (5 bases). The V gene's germline CDR1 is MNHNS and CDR2 SASEGT. Trimming pared 3 bases from V and 2 bases from J, leaving 8 bases between. CDR3 length: 14 residues.

The chain joins TRBV11-2 to TRBJ1-2; D is undetermined. V lost 0 bases, J lost 4 bases, and 15 bases lay in between. The CDR3 is 16 residues long. In germline, CDR1 is SGHAT, CDR2 FQNNGV. CDR3 coding DNA: TGTGCCAGCAGCTTAGATCGGGTTGGAAGCTTCTATGGCTACACCTTC. Its protein product is CASSLDRVGSFYGYTF.

The chain carries TRBV9 and TRBJ1-3; D is ambiguous. The germline V gene has CDR1 SGDLS and CDR2 YYNGEE. CDR3 size: 12 residues. The V and J ends lost 5 bases and 0 bases respectively, with 3 bases between them. The DNA for the CDR3 is TGTGCCAGCAGGGGCTCTGGAAACACCATATATTTT. Translating it yields CASRGSGNTIYF. Using reference TRBV9 and TRBJ1-3 for the parts outside the CDR3, the full variable domain is DSGVTQTPKHLITATGQRVTLRCSPRSGDLSVYWYQQSLDQGLQFLIQYYNGEERAKGNILERFSAQQFPDLHSELNLSSLELGDSALYFCASRGSGNTIYFGEGSWLTVV.

This chain links TRBV29-1 with TRBJ2-2; D uncertain. V was pared by 7 bases and J by 7 bases, with 10 bases between. The CDR3 runs 11 residues. Germline V gene lookup returns CDR1 SQVTM and CDR2 ANQGSEA. DNA of the CDR3: TGCAGCGCTAGATGGGTCGGGGAGCTGTTTTTT. Protein sequence: CSARWVGELFF.

The chain couples TRBV9 to TRBJ1-1; tentative D call: TRBD1 (6 bases). This CDR3 region has 17 residues. The germline V and J ends were trimmed by 2 bases and 0 bases, with 17 bases remaining between them. Germline V gene sequence: CDR1 SGDLS, CDR2 YYNGEE. The CDR3 protein is CASSVGYGQSMNTEAFF. CDR3 nucleotide sequence: TGTGCCAGCAGCGTGGGGTACGGACAGTCCATGAACACTGAAGCTTTCTTT.